This TCR beta chain originates from a study of CD8 T cells in ankylosing spondylitis. Broader study findings: Clones tied to disease were said to be significantly enriched in matched ankylosing spondylitis synovial fluid. The study identified a TCR beta motif of under ten highly homologous variants that appeared characteristic of ankylosing spondylitis blood.

Using quantitative 5'-RACE with molecular barcodes, the authors made TCR beta libraries. TCRdb reprocessed the 5' RACE reads via MiXCR and lists one record per CDR3 protein. The table has over 600,000 distinct CDR3 sequences, around 20% seen once; the top ten hold about a fifth. For this clonotype: Antigen: not known.

J gave up 9 bases and V 4 bases, and 12 bases lay outside the gene matches. CDR1 and CDR2 (germline): LGHNA, YNFKEQ. This CDR3 contains 16 residues. This chain joins TRBV4-2 and TRBJ2-1; 10 bases fit TRBD2. Sequenced material: blood, either unsorted or a sorted T cell fraction (not recorded which). The sequence was obtained from a male donor with ankylosing spondylitis. CDR3 in DNA: TGTGCCAGCAGCCCGCTACCTAGCGGGAGTCAGGCTGAGCAGTTCTTC. Its translation is CASSPLPSGSQAEQFF.